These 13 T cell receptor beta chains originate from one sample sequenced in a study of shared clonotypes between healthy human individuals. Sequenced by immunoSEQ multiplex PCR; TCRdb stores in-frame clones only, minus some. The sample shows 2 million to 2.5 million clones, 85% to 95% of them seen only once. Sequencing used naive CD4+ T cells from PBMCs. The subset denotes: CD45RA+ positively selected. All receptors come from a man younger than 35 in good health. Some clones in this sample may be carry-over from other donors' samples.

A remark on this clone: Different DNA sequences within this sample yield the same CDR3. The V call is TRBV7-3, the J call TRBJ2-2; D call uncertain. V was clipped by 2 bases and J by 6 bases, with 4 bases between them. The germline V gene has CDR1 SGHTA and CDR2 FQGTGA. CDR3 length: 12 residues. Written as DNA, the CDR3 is TGTGCCAGCAGCTTATCATCCGGGGAGCTGTTTTTT. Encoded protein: CASSLSSGELFF.

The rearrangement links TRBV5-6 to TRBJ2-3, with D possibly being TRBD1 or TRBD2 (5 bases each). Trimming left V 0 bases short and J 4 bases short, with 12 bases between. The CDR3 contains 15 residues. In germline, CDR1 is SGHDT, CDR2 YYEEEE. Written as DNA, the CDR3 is TGTGCCAGCAGCTTGGGGACGGGACGGGCAGATACGCAGTATTTT. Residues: CASSLGTGRADTQYF.

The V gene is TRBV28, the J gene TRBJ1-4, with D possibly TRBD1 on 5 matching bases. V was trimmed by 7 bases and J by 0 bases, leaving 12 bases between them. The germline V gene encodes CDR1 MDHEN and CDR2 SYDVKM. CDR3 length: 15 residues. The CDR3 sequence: CASTGGGATNEKLFF. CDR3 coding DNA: TGTGCCAGCACAGGCGGGGGTGCAACTAATGAAAAACTGTTTTTT.

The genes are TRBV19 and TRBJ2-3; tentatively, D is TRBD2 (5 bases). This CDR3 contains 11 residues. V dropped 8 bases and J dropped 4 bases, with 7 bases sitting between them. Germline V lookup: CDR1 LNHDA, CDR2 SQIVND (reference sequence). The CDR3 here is CASGSADTQYF. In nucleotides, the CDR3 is TGTGCCAGTGGGAGCGCAGATACGCAGTATTTT.

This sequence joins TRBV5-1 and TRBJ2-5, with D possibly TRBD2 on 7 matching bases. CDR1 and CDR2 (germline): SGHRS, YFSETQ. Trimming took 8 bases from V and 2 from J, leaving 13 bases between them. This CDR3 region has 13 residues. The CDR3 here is CASQRGGQETQYF. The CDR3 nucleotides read TGCGCCAGTCAGAGGGGGGGACAAGAGACCCAGTACTTC.

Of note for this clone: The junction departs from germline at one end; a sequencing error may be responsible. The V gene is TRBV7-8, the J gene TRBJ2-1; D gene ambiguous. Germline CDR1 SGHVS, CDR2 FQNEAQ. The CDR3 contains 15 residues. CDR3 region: CASSLIIATYNEQFF. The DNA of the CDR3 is TGTGCCAGCAGCTTAATAATAGCAACCTATAATGAGCAGTTCTTC. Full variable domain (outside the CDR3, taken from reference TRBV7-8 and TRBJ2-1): GAGVSQSPRYKVAKRGQDVALRCDPISGHVSLFWYQQALGQGPEFLTYFQNEAQLDKSGLPSDRFFAERPEGSVSTLKIQRTQQEDSAVYLCASSLIIATYNEQFFGPGTRLTVL.

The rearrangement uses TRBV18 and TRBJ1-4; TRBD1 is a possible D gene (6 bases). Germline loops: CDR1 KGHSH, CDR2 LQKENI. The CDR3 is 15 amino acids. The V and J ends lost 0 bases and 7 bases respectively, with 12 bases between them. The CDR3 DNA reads TGTGCCAGCTCACCACCGTCCAGGGGAGTTGAAAAACTGTTTTTT. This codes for CASSPPSRGVEKLFF.

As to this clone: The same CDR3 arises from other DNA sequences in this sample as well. CDR3 amino acids: CASSGQGAYEQYF. The CDR3 nucleotides read TGTGCCAGCTCAGGACAGGGGGCATACGAGCAGTACTTC. The chain carries TRBV18 and TRBJ2-7, with 11 bases aligning to TRBD1. CDR1 and CDR2 from the germline V gene are KGHSH and LQKENI. V lost 5 bases and J lost 4; bases outside the gene matches: 1. The CDR3 spans 13 residues. Full variable domain (rest looked up from reference TRBV18 and TRBJ2-7): NAGVMQNPRHLVRRRGQEARLRCSPMKGHSHVYWYRQLPEEGLKFMVYLQKENIIDESGMPKERFSAEFPKEGPSILRIQQVVRGDSAAYFCASSGQGAYEQYFGPGTRLTVT.

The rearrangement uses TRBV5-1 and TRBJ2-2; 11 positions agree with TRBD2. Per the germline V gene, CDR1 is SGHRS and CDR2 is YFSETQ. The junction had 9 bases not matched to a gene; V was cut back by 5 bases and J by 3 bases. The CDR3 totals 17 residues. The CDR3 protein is CASSLPGTSGYTGELFF. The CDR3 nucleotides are TGCGCCAGCAGTCTCCCCGGGACTAGCGGATACACCGGGGAGCTGTTTTTT. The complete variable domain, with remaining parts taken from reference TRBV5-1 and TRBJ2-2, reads KAGVTQTPRYLIKTRGQQVTLSCSPISGHRSVSWYQQTPGQGLQFLFEYFSETQRNKGNFPGRFSGRQFSNSRSEMNVSTLELGDSALYLCASSLPGTSGYTGELFFGEGSRLTVL.

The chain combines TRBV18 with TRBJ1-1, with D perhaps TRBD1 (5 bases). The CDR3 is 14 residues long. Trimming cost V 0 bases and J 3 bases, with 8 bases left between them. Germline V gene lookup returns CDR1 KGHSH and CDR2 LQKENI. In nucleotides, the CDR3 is TGTGCCAGCTCACCACCGGGGGAGGACACTGAAGCTTTCTTT. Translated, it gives CASSPPGEDTEAFF.

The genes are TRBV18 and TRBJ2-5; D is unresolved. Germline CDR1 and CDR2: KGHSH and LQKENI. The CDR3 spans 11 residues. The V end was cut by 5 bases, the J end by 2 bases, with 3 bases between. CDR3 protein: CASSVQETQYF. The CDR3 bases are TGTGCCAGCTCAGTTCAAGAGACCCAGTACTTC. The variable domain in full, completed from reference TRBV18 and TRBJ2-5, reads NAGVMQNPRHLVRRRGQEARLRCSPMKGHSHVYWYRQLPEEGLKFMVYLQKENIIDESGMPKERFSAEFPKEGPSILRIQQVVRGDSAAYFCASSVQETQYFGPGTRLLVL.

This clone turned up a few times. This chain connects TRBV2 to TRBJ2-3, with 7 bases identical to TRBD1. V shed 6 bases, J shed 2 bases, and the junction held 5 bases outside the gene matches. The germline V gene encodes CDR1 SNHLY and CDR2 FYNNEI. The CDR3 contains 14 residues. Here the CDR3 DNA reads TGTGCCAGCAGACGGGACAGATACACAGATACGCAGTATTTT. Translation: CASRRDRYTDTQYF.

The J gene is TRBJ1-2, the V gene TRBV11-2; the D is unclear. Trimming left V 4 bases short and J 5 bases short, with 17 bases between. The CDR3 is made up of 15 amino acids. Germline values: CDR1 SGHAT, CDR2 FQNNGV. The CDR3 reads CASSYREGRVYGYTF. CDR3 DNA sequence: TGTGCCAGCAGCTACCGCGAAGGGAGGGTATATGGCTACACCTTC.